The present entry profiles one T cell receptor (beta chain) with its context. Its specificity is not known. The source of the sample is a study of T cell responses to AZD1222 COVID-19 vaccine. Study conclusions and caveats: Clonal diversity was possibly underestimated, and the donors were mostly white British, with more females. Variant regions that are unmutated are reportedly the target of nearly half of spike-specific TCRs. Repertoire sampling was restricted to post-peak T cell response timepoints. Spike-specific TCR breadth and depth grew following two AZD1222 doses.

The protocol was immunoSEQ multiplex PCR, while the TCRdb copy is restricted to in-frame clones and leaves out a portion. The sample consists of some 150,000 clones, roughly 89% of them appearing once. From germline, CDR1 is SGHVT and CDR2 SQSDAQ. Trimming cost V 0 bases and J 10 bases; bases outside gene matches: 6. The CDR3 length is 14 residues. This material consisted of peripheral blood, taken on day 0 of AZD1222 vaccination. The gene calls are TRBV7-4 and TRBJ2-1; 7 nucleotides match TRBD2. This TCR was sampled from an adult in good health. DNA for the CDR3: TGTGCCAGCAGCTTAGCCGGACTAGTCGGGGAGCAGTTCTTC. This sequence encodes CASSLAGLVGEQFF.